This T cell receptor (beta chain) was found in a study of cytomegalovirus exposure and HLA in healthy donors. Looking at the study overall: Across some 400 genotyped donors, more than 75% landed in the Caucasian-associated ancestry cluster. Broader study findings: Cytomegalovirus association was assigned to more than 150 TCR beta chains. No immune exposure information besides CMV serostatus was available. A later analysis linked a missense variant in DCLRE1C to the trimming of TCR beta V and J genes.

It was with 60 Vbeta and 13 Jbeta primers that the PCR ran. Some clones are missing from TCRdb's copy, which holds only in-frame ones; the method was immunoSEQ multiplex PCR. The sample lists under 200,000 clones, approximately 85% occurring once. Regarding this clone: Its antigen is not known.

The germline gives CDR1 SNHLY, CDR2 FYNNEI. The CDR3 has 12 amino acids. Trimming removed 3 bases at V and 8 bases at J, with 8 bases between. The chain employs TRBV2 and TRBJ2-1; D remains ambiguous. The sequencing sample was made of PBMCs. This clonotype was sampled from a woman aged 18-29 years in good health and CMV-seronegative. The CDR3 region is CASSDLPDEQFF. As DNA, the CDR3 is TGTGCCAGCAGTGATTTGCCGGATGAGCAGTTCTTC.